These T cell receptor beta chains were read from a single sample in a study of shared clonotypes between healthy human individuals. Produced via immunoSEQ multiplex PCR; TCRdb's table is partial and in-frame only. The sample holds approximately 1.9 million clones, around 93% seen once. Sample: naive CD8+ T cells from PBMCs. The receptor set was obtained from a man younger than 35 in good health. Some clones in this sample may be carry-over from other donors' samples. The CDR3 runs from the conserved cysteine through the conserved F or W. D genes are given only for firm matches. For some rows the clone size is stated as once, few or many, or as a class when expanded; others skip it.

V,size,D,length,J,DNA,CDR3
TRBV7-9,.,TRBD1,18,TRBJ2-1,TGTGCCAGCAGCCTCGGCGACAGGGGCCTTCCTTCCTACAATGAGCAGTTCTTC,CASSLGDRGLPSYNEQFF
TRBV4-1,.,.,17,TRBJ2-5,TGCGCCAGCAGCCAAGTTCCCGGCACCTGGTACCAAGAGACCCAGTACTTC,CASSQVPGTWYQETQYF
TRBV27,.,.,16,TRBJ2-2,TGTGCCAGCAGTTTATCGGGGCGCCTTTTTACCGGGGAGCTGTTTTTT,CASSLSGRLFTGELFF
TRBV27,once,.,14,TRBJ2-1,TGTGCCAGCAGTCCCGGGAGAGGGTATAATGAGCAGTTCTTC,CASSPGRGYNEQFF
TRBV7-9,.,TRBD2,16,TRBJ2-7,TGTGCCAGCAGCTTTAAGACTAGCGGGCCCTCCTACGAGCAGTACTTC,CASSFKTSGPSYEQYF
TRBV6-5,.,TRBD2,14,TRBJ2-7,TGTGCCAGCAGACTAGCGGGAGAGGGTTACGAGCAGTACTTC,CASRLAGEGYEQYF
TRBV6-6,.,.,14,TRBJ1-1,TGTGCCAGCAGTTACTCCGGGCGGAACACTGAAGCTTTCTTT,CASSYSGRNTEAFF
TRBV7-9,few,.,14,TRBJ1-1,TGTGCCAGCAGCTTAGCGTCGGGGGTTACTGAAGCTTTCTTT,CASSLASGVTEAFF
TRBV5-1,.,.,15,TRBJ2-2,TGCGCCAGCAGCGGAGGGAGCGCGAACACCGGGGAGCTGTTTTTT,CASSGGSANTGELFF
TRBV9,.,.,15,TRBJ1-1,TGTGCCAGCAGCGTAGTCCGGCAGGGTGGGGATGAAGCTTTCTTT,CASSVVRQGGDEAFF
TRBV11-2,.,TRBD1,14,TRBJ2-2,TGTGCCAGCAGCTCGACAGGGGACACCGGGGAGCTGTTTTTT,CASSSTGDTGELFF
TRBV11-2,.,TRBD1,15,TRBJ2-7,TGTGCCAGCAGCTTAAGCCCGGGACAGGGTTACGAGCAGTACTTC,CASSLSPGQGYEQYF
TRBV5-1,.,TRBD2,16,TRBJ2-1,TGCGCCAGCAGCTTGGTGCGGGAGCGCCCCTACAATGAGCAGTTCTTC,CASSLVRERPYNEQFF
TRBV7-8,.,.,15,TRBJ2-5,TGTGCCAGCAGCTTATATGGTCAGAACCAAGAGACCCAGTACTTC,CASSLYGQNQETQYF
TRBV11-2,.,TRBD1,15,TRBJ1-1,TGTGCCAGCAGCTCACACAGGGGTATGAACACTGAAGCTTTCTTT,CASSSHRGMNTEAFF
TRBV5-1,.,TRBD1,17,TRBJ2-7,TGCGCCAGCAGTCAAAGCCTAGGGACAGGGGAGACCTACGAGCAGTACTTC,CASSQSLGTGETYEQYF
TRBV27,.,.,12,TRBJ2-7,TGTGCCAGCAGTCCAAGTATGTACGAGCAGTACTTC,CASSPSMYEQYF
TRBV28,.,.,15,TRBJ2-1,TGTGCCAGCAGTGAGACGCTAAGCTCCTACAATGAGCAGTTCTTC,CASSETLSSYNEQFF
TRBV7-3,.,.,13,TRBJ2-7,TGTGCCAGCAGCCCCCCGGGCTCCTACGAGCAGTACTTC,CASSPPGSYEQYF
TRBV4-1,.,.,14,TRBJ2-7,TGCGCCAGCAGCCCCCTCGAAAATGGTTACGAGCAGTACTTC,CASSPLENGYEQYF
TRBV29-1,.,.,12,TRBJ1-2,TGCAGCGCTCCCGACGGGTCAGATGGCTACACCTTC,CSAPDGSDGYTF
TRBV9,.,TRBD1,13,TRBJ1-2,TGTGCCAGCAGCCAATGGACAGGGACTGGCTACACCTTC,CASSQWTGTGYTF